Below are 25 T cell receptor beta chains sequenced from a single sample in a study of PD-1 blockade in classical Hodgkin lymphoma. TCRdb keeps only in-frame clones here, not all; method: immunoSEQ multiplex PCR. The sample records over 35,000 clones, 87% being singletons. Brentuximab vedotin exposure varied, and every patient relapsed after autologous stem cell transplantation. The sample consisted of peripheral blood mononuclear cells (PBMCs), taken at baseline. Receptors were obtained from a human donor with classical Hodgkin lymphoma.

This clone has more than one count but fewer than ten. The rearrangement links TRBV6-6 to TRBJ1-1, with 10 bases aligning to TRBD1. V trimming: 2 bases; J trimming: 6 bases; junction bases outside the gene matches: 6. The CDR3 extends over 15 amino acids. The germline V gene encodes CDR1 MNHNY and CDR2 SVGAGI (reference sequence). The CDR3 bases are TGTGCCAGCAGTTACCGCATGGACAGGGGGGCTGAAGCTTTCTTT. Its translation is CASSYRMDRGAEAFF.

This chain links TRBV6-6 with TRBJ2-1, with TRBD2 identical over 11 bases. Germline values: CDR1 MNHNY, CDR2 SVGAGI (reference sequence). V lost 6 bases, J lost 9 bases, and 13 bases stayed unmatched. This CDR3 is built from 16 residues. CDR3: CASSLLLAGARSEQFF. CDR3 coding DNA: TGTGCCAGCAGCCTACTACTAGCGGGAGCTAGAAGTGAGCAGTTCTTC.

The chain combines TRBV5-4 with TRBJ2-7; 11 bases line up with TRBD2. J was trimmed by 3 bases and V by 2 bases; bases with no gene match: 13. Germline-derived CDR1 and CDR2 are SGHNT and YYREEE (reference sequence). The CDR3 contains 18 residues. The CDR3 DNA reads TGTGCCAGCAGCTTAAACCTTTCCCCTAGCGGGAGGTTCTACGAGCAGTACTTC. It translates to CASSLNLSPSGRFYEQYF. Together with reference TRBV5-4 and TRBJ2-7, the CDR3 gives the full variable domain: ETGVTQSPTHLIKTRGQQVTLRCSSQSGHNTVSWYQQALGQGPQFIFQYYREEENGRGNFPPRFSGLQFPNYSSELNVNALELDDSALYLCASSLNLSPSGRFYEQYFGPGTRLTVT.

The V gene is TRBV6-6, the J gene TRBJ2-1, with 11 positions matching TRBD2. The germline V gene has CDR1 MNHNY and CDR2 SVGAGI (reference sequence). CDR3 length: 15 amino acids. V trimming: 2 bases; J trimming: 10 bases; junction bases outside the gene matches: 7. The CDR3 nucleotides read TGTGCCAGCAGTTACCCAAGACTAGCGGGAAAGGAGCAGTTCTTC. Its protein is CASSYPRLAGKEQFF.

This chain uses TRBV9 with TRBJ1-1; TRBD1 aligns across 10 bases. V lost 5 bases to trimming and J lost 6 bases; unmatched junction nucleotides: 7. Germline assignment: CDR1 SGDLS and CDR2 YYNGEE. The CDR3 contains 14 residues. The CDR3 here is CASRPGQGRAEAFF. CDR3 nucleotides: TGTGCCAGCAGGCCGGGACAGGGGAGGGCTGAAGCTTTCTTT.

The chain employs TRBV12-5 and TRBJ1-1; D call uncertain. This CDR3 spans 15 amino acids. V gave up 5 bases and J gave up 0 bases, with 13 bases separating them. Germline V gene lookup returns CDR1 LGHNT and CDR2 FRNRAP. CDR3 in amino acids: CASGPSTSLNTEAFF. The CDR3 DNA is TGTGCTAGTGGTCCCTCGACATCTCTGAACACTGAAGCTTTCTTT.

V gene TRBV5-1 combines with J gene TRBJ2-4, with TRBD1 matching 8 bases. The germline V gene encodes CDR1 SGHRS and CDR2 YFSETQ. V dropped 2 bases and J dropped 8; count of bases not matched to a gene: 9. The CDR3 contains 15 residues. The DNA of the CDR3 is TGCGCCAGCAGCTTCGGACAGGGCTCTTTTGACATTCAGTACTTC. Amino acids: CASSFGQGSFDIQYF.

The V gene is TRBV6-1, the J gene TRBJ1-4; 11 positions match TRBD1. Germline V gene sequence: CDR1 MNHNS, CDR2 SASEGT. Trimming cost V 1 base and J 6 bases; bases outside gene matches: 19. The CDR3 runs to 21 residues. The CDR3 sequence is CASSEESSWGRTGGTYEKLFF. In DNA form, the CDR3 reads TGTGCCAGCAGTGAAGAGTCTAGTTGGGGAAGGACAGGGGGCACCTATGAAAAACTGTTTTTT.

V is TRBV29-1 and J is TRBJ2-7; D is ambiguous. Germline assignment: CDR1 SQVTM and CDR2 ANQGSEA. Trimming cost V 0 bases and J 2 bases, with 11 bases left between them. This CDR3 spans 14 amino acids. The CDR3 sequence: CSVEDRKVAYEQYF. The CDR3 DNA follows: TGCAGCGTTGAAGATCGAAAAGTTGCCTACGAGCAGTACTTC.

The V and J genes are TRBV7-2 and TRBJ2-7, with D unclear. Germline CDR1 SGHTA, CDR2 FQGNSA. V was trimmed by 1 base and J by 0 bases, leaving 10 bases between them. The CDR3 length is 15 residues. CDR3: CASSLDWGSSYEQYF. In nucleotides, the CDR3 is TGTGCCAGCAGCTTAGATTGGGGTAGCTCCTACGAGCAGTACTTC.

The CDR3 DNA sequence: TGTGCCAGCAGTGACACAGTTGGAAACACCATATATTTT. This encodes CASSDTVGNTIYF. This sequence joins TRBV25-1 and TRBJ1-3; D not resolved. Germline CDR1 and CDR2: MGHDK and SYGVNS. The CDR3 loop spans 13 amino acids. The V end was cut by 3 bases, the J end by 3 bases, with 6 bases between.

The CDR3 region has the DNA TGTGCCTGGAGTGTACTTAGCGACGGGGAGCTGTTTTTT. Its translation: CAWSVLSDGELFF. The chain joins TRBV30 to TRBJ2-2; D perhaps matches TRBD2 (5 bases). This CDR3 is built from 13 residues. Germline V gene lookup returns CDR1 GTSNPN and CDR2 SVGIG (reference sequence). The V and J ends lost 0 bases and 7 bases respectively, with 9 bases between them.

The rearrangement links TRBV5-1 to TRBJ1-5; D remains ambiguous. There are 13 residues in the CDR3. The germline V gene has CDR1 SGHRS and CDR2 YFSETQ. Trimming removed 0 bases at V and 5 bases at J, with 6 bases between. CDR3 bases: TGCGCCAGCAGCTTGGGGCAGGATCAGCCCCAGCATTTT. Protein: CASSLGQDQPQHF.

Here the CDR3 DNA reads TGTGCCAGCAGCGAGACTAGCGGGAGGTATAAAGGGGAGACCCAGTACTTC. Translating gives CASSETSGRYKGETQYF. The gene calls are TRBV5-6 and TRBJ2-5; TRBD2 aligns across 13 bases. From germline, CDR1 is SGHDT and CDR2 YYEEEE. J gave up 5 bases and V 4 bases, and 11 bases lay outside the gene matches. The CDR3 runs to 17 residues.

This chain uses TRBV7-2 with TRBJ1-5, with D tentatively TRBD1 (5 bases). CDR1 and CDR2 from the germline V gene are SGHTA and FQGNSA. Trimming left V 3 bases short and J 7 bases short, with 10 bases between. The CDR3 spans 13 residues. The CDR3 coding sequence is TGTGCCAGCAGCTTGGTAGGGGCCCAGCCCCAGCATTTT. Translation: CASSLVGAQPQHF.

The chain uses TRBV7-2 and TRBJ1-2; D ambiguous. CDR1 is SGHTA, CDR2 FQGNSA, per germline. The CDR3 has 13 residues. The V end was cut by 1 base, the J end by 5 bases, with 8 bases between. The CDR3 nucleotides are TGTGCCAGCAGCTTAGTGTCGAGATATGGCTACACCTTC. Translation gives CASSLVSRYGYTF.

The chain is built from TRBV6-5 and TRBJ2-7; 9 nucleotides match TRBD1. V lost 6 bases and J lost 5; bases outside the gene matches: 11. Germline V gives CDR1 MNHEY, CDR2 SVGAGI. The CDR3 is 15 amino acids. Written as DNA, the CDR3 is TGTGCCAGCAGACGCCTCGGGACAGGGATTGACGAGCAGTACTTC. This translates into CASRRLGTGIDEQYF.

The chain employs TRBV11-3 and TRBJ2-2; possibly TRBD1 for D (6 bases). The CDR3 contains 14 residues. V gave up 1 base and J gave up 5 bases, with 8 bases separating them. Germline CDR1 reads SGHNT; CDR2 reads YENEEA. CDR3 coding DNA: TGTGCCAGCAGCTTAGTAAGGGGGACCGGGGAGCTGTTTTTT. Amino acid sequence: CASSLVRGTGELFF.

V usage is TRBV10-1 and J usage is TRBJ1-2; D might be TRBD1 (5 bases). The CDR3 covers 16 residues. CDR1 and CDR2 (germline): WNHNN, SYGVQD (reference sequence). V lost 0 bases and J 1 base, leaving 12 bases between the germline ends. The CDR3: CASSESSRVGNYGYTF. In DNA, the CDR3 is TGCGCCAGCAGTGAGTCCTCCAGGGTTGGTAACTATGGCTACACCTTC.

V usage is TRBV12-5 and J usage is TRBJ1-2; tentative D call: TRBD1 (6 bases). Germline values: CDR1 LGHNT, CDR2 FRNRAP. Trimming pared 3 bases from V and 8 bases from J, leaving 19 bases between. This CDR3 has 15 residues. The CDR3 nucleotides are TGTGCTAGTGGTTTCCAGTGGGGGGCCTTCGGGGGCTACACCTTC. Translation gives CASGFQWGAFGGYTF.

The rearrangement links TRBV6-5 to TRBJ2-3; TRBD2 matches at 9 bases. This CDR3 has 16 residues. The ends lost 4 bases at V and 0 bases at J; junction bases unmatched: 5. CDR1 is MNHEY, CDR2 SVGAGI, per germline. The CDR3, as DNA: TGTGCCAGCAGTTTTAGCGGGGGAGCTAGCACAGATACGCAGTATTTT. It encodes CASSFSGGASTDTQYF.

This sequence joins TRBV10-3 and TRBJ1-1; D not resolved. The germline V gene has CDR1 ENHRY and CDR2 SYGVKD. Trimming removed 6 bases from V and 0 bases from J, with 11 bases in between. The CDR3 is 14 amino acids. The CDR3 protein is CAISDTTMNTEAFF. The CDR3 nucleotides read TGTGCCATCAGCGACACAACGATGAACACTGAAGCTTTCTTT.

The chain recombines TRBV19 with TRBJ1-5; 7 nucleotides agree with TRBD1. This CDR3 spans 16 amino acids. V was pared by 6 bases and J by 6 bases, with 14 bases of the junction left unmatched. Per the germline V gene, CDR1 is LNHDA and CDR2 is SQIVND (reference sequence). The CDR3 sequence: CASSRNDRDFGQPQHF. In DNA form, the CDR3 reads TGTGCCAGTAGCCGTAATGACAGGGATTTTGGTCAGCCCCAGCATTTT.

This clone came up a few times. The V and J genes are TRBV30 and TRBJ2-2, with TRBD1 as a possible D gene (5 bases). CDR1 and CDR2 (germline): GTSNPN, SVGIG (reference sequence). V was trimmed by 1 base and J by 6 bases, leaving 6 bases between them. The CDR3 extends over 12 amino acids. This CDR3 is CAWSAGSGELFF. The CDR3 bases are TGTGCCTGGAGTGCAGGGTCCGGGGAGCTGTTTTTT.

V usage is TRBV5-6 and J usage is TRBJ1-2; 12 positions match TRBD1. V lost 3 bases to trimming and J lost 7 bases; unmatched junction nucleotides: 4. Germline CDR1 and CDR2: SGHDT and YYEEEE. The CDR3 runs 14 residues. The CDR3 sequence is CASSYPGQGAGYTF. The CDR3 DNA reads TGTGCCAGCAGCTACCCGGGACAGGGGGCTGGCTACACCTTC.